This TCR beta chain was profiled in a study of T cell changes during pregnancy in multiple sclerosis (dated by TCRdb to about 2019). Broadly, across the study: The study looked at changes in the T cell repertoire across pregnancy in women with multiple sclerosis.

Library preparation was by the immunoSEQ multiplex PCR assay. This immuneACCESS table, as held by TCRdb, lists in-frame sequences with V and J called but not all clones. Of the missing ones, under half trace to an unresolved V gene in checked studies; the others have no known cause. A total of about 100,000 clones appear in this sample, around 93% of them only once. The ten largest clones take up 0.65% to 0.9% of the sample. In the germline V gene, CDR1 corresponds to SGHVS and CDR2 to FQNEAQ. Between the V and J ends, shortened by 5 bases and 8 bases respectively, the junction contains 15 bases. There are 14 amino acids in the CDR3, from cysteine to phenylalanine inclusive. The entry retains the CDR3 DNA only, 42 bases that are in frame from base 1. Details on this clone: This clone's antigen is unknown. No quality values exist for individual bases; no much larger clone is one base distant.

The sequence was collected from a female donor in good health, enrolled as a control in a pregnancy study. Here the sequenced sample was peripheral blood, taken in the third trimester of pregnancy. This receptor chain uses TRBV7-8 and TRBJ1-4; a tentative D match to TRBD1 spans 5 bases. The CDR3 protein is CASSLSGGEEKLFF. The sequenced DNA: TGTGCCAGCAGCCTCTCGGGGGGGGAGGAAAAACTGTTTTTT.